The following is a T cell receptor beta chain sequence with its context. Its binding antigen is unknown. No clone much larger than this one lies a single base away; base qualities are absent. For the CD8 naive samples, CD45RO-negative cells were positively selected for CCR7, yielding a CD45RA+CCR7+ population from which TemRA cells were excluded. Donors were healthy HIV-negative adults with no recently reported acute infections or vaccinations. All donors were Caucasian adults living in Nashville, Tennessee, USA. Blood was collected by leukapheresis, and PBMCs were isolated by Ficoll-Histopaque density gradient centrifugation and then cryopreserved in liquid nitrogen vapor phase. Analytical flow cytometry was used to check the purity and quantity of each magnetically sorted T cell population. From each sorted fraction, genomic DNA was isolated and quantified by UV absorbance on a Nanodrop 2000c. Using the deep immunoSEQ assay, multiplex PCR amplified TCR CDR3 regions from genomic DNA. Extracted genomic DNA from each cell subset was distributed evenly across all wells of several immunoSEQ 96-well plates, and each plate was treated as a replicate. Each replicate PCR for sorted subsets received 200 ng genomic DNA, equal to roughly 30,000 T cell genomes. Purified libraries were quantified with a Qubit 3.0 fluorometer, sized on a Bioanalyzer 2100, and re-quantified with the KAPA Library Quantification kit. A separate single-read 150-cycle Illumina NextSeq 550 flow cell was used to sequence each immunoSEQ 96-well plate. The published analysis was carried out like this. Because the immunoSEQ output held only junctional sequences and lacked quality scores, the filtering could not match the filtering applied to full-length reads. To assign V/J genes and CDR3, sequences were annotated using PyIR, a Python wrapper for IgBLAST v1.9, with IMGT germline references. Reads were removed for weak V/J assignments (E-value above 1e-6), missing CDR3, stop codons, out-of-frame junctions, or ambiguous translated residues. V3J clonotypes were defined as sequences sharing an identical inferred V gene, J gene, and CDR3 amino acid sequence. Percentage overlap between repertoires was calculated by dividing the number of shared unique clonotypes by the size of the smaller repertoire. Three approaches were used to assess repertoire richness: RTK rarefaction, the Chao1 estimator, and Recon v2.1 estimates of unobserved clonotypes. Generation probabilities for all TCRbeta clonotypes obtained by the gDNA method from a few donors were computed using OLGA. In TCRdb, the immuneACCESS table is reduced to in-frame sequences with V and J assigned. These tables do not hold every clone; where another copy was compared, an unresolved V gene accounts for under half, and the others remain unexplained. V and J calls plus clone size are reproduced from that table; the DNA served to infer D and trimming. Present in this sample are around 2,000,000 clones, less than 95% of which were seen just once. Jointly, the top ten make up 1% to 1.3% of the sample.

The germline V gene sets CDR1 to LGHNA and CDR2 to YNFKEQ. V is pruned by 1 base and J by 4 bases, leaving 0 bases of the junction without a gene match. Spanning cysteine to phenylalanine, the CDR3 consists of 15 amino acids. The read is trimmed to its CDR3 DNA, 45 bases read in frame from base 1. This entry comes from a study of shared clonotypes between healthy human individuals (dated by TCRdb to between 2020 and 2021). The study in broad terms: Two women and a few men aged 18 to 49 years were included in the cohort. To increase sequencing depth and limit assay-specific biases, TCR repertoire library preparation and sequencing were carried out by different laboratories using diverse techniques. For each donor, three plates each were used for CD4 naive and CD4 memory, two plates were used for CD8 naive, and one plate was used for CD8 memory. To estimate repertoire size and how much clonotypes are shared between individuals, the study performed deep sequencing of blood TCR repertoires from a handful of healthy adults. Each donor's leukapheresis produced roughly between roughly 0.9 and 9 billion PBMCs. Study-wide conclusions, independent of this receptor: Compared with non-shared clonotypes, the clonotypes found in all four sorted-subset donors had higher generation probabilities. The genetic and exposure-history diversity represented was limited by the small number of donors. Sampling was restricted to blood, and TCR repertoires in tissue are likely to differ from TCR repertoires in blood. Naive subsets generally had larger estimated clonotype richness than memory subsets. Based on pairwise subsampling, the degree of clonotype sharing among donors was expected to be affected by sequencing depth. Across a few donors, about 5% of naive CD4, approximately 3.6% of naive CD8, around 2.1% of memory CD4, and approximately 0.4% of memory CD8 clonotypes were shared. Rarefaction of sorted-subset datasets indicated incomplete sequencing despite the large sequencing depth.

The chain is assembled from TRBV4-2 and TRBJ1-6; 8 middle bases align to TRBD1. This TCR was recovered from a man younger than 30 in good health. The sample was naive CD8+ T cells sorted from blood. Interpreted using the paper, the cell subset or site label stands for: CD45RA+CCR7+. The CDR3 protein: CASSQGQGYNSPLHF. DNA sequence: TGTGCCAGCAGCCAAGGACAGGGGTATAATTCACCCCTCCACTTT.